Here is one T cell receptor beta chain with its context. Its antigen is as yet unknown. V was pared by 4 bases and J by 2 bases, with 8 bases between. The CDR3 length is 13 residues. The germline V gene encodes CDR1 ENHRY and CDR2 SYGVKD. Clones were sequenced by immunoSEQ multiplex PCR, and TCRdb holds only the in-frame ones, with some missing. The profile covers roughly 380,000 clones, with approximately 90% appearing a single time and roughly 3.9% taken by the ten largest. This entry is derived from a study of Ad26.COV2.S vaccination and SARS-CoV-2 variants. The study, taken as a whole, reports: Considerable breadth of spike-specific CD8+ and CD4+ T cell responses has reportedly been documented following vaccination. Possibly, TCR breadth and depth analyses underestimated total T cell responses. Researchers reported similar non-spike TCR breadth in vaccine and placebo recipients.

Material: peripheral blood, obtained after recovery from COVID-19. This rearrangement joins TRBV10-3 to TRBJ1-1, with D hard to call. This clonotype originated in a human donor who had recovered from COVID-19. The chain's CDR3 is CAISVPGNTEAFF. CDR3 coding DNA: TGTGCCATCAGTGTACCAGGAAACACTGAAGCTTTCTTT.